This T cell receptor (beta chain) was found in a study of long-term antiretroviral therapy in people with HIV. Sequencing relied on immunoSEQ assay v3.0, run at survey level. Clones were read by immunoSEQ multiplex PCR, and TCRdb kept only the in-frame ones, dropping some. Of tens of thousands of clones in the sample, almost 85% were seen once. The germline V gene encodes CDR1 LNHDA and CDR2 SQIVND (reference sequence). With 5 bases clipped from V and 7 bases from J, the junction kept 7 bases outside the gene matches. The CDR3 sequence is 14 residues long. Sequencing used unsorted PBMCs, obtained 3.3 years after starting antiretroviral therapy. This rearrangement joins TRBV19 to TRBJ1-5; 8 bases match TRBD1. The TCR comes from a man aged 18 to 35 with HIV. The CDR3 loop reads CASSRQGRGQPQHF. The CDR3 nucleotides are TGTGCCAGTAGTCGACAGGGGAGAGGGCAGCCCCAGCATTTT.